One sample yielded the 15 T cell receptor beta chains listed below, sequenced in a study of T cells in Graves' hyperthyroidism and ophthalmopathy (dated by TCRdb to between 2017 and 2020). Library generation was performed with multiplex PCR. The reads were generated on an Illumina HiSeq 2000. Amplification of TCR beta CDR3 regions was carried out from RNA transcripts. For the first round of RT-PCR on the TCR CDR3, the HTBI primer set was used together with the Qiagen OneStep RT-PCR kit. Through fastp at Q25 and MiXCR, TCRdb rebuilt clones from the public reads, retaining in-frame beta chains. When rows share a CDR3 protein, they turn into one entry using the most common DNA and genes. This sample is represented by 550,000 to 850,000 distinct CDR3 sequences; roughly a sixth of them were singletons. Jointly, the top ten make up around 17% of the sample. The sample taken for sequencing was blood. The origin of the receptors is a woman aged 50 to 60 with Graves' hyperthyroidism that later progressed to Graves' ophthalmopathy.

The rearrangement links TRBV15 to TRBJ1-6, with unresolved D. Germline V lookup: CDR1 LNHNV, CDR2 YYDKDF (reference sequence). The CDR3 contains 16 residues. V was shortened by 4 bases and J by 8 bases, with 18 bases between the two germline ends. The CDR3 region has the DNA TGTGCCACCAGCACCGAAAGACTGCCTGGGCATTCACCCCTCCACTTT. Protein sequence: CATSTERLPGHSPLHF.

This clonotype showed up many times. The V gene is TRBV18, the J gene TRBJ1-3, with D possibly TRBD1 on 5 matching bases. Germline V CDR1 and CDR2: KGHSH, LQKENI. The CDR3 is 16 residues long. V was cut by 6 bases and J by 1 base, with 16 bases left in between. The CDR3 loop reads CASSLGREKSGNTIYF. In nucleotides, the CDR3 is TGTGCCAGCTCCCTCGGCAGGGAGAAATCTGGAAACACCATATATTTT.

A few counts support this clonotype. CDR3 amino acids: CSARDLGQGAVGNQPQHF. CDR3 bases: TGCAGTGCTAGAGATCTGGGGCAGGGGGCTGTTGGCAATCAGCCCCAGCATTTT. The chain combines TRBV20-1 with TRBJ1-5; 8 bases are shared with TRBD1. Germline-derived CDR1 and CDR2 are DFQATT and SNEGSKA (reference sequence). There are 18 residues in the CDR3. The ends lost 0 bases at V and 2 bases at J; junction bases unmatched: 12.

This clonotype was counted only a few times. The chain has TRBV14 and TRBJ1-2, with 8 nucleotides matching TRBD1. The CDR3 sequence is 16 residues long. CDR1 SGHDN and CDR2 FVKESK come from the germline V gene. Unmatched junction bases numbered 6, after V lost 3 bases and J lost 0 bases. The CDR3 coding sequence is TGTGCCAGCAGCCATTACGGACAGGGACCTAACTATGGCTACACCTTC. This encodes CASSHYGQGPNYGYTF.

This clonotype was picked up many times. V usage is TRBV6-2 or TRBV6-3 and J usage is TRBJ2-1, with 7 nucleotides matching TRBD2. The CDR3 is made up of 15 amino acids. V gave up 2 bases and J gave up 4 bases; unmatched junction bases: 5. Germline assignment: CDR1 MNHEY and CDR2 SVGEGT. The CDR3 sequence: CASSYLRRGYNEQFF. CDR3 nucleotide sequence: TGTGCCAGCAGTTACCTTCGGCGGGGGTACAATGAGCAGTTCTTC.

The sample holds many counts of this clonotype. The CDR3 protein is CASSAPTSQGTDTQYF. CDR3 DNA sequence: TGTGCCAGCAGCGCCCCGACTAGCCAGGGCACAGATACGCAGTATTTT. This rearrangement joins TRBV7-8 to TRBJ2-3; 7 nucleotides agree with TRBD2. J was trimmed by 1 base and V by 5 bases; bases with no gene match: 9. The length of the CDR3 is 16 residues. Germline assignment: CDR1 SGHVS and CDR2 FQNEAQ.

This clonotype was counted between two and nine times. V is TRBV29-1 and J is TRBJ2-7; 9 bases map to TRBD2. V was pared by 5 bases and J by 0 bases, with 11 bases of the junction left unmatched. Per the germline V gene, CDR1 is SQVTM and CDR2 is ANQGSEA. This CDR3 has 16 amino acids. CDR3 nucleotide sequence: TGCAGCGTTCGAGGGAGAGCGGGGGGTTACTCCTACGAGCAGTACTTC. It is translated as CSVRGRAGGYSYEQYF.

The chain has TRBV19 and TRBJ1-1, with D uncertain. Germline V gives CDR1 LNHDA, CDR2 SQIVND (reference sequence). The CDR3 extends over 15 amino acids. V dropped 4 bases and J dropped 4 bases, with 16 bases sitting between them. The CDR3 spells CASSTHGLGSTEAFF. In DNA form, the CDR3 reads TGTGCCAGTAGTACCCACGGACTAGGGAGCACTGAAGCTTTCTTT.

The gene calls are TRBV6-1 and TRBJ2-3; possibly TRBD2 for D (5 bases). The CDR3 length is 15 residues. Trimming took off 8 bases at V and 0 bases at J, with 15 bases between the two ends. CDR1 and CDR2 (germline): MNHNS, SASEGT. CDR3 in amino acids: CASGEGLPSTDTQYF. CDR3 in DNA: TGTGCCAGCGGCGAGGGCCTGCCTAGCACAGATACGCAGTATTTT.

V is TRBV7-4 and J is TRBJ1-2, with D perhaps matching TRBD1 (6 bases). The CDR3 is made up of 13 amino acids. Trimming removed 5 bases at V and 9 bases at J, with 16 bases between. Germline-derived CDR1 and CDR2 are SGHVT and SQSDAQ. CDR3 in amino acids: CASSTPYRDSYTF. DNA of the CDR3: TGTGCCAGCAGCACGCCATACAGGGATAGCTACACCTTC.

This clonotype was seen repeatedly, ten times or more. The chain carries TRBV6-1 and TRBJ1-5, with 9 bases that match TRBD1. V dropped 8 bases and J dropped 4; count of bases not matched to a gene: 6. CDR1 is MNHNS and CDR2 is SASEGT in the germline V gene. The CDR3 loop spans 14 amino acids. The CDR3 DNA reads TGTGCCAGCGCTCTCGGACAGGGGAATCAGCCCCAGCATTTT. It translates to CASALGQGNQPQHF.

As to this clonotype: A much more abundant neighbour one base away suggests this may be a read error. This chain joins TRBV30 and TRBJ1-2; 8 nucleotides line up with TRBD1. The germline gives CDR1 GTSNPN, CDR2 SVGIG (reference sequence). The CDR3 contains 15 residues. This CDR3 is CTWSAGQDSNYGYTF. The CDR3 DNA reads TGTACCTGGAGTGCGGGACAGGATTCGAACTATGGCTACACCTTC.

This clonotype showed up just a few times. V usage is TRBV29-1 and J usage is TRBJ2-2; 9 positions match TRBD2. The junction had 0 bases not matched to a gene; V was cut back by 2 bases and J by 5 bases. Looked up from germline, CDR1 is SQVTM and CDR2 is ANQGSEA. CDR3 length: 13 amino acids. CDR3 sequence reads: CSVETSGTGELFF. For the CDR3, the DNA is TGCAGCGTTGAAACTAGCGGGACCGGGGAGCTGTTTTTT.

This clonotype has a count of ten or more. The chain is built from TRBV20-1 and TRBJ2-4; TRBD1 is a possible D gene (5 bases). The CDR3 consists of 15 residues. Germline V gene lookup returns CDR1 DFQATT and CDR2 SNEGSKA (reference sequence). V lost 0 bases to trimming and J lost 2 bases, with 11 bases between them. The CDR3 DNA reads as TGCAGTGCTAGAGACGGCAGGGAAACCAAAAACATTCAGTACTTC. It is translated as CSARDGRETKNIQYF.

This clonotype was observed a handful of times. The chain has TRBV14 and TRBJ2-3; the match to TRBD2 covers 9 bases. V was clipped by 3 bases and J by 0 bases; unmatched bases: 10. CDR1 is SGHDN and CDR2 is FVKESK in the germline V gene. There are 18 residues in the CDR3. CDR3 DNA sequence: TGTGCCAGCAGCCAGAGAGTAGCGGGGGCCCCGAGCACAGATACGCAGTATTTT. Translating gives CASSQRVAGAPSTDTQYF.